This T cell receptor beta chain was recorded in a study of control samples from healthy donors and cancer patients. This clone has a handful of counts. Here immunoSEQ multiplex PCR was the method, and the copy in TCRdb shows in-frame clones only, minus some. The sample includes over 55,000 clones, 91% seen only once; the top ten take under 0.95%. Trimming took 5 bases from V and 0 from J, leaving 7 bases between them. The length of the CDR3 is 14 residues. Germline values: CDR1 LNHDA, CDR2 SQIVND (reference sequence). The genes are TRBV19 and TRBJ2-2; no reliable D call. The specimen was PBMCs. The sequence came from a man between 25 and 39 years old with colorectal cancer. In nucleotides, the CDR3 is TGTGCCAGTAGTTCTCAAGCGAACACCGGGGAGCTGTTTTTT. Amino acid sequence: CASSSQANTGELFF.